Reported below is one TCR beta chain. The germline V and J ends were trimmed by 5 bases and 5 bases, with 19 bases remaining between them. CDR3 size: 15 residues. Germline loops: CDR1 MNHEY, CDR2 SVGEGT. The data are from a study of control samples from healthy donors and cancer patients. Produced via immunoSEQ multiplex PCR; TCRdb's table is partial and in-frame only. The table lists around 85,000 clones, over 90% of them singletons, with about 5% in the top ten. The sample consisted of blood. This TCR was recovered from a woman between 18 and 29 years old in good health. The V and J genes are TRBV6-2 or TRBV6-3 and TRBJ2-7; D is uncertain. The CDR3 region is CASSIESPRVHEQYF. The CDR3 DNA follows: TGTGCCAGCAGTATTGAAAGCCCAAGAGTCCACGAGCAGTACTTC.